These 14 T cell receptor beta chains were sequenced from one sample in a study of T cells after yellow fever vaccination. TCRdb reprocessed the 5' RACE reads via MiXCR and lists one record per CDR3 protein. The sample records 400,000 to 650,000 distinct CDR3 sequences, around a fifth being singletons. The sequenced sample was PBMCs, obtained approximately 20 days after the first yellow fever vaccination. These receptors all come from a man younger than 30 who received the YFV17D yellow fever vaccine.

This clonotype was counted a few times. The rearrangement links TRBV4-3 to TRBJ1-4; D gene unclear. V gave up 4 bases and J gave up 4 bases, with 16 bases separating them. Germline assignment: CDR1 LGHNA and CDR2 YSLEER. The CDR3 is made up of 16 amino acids. The CDR3 reads CASSRHERSLNEKLFF. The DNA for the CDR3 is TGCGCCAGCAGCCGGCACGAGCGGAGCCTTAATGAAAAACTGTTTTTT.

The chain has TRBV4-1 and TRBJ1-4, with 7 bases that match TRBD1. The CDR3 totals 16 residues. CDR1 is MGHRA, CDR2 YSYEKL, per germline. Trimming took 3 bases from V and 5 from J; bases not matched to a gene: 9. In DNA, the CDR3 is TGCGCCAGCAGCCAGATACGACAGGGAGAGAATGAAAAACTGTTTTTT. Translation: CASSQIRQGENEKLFF.

V usage is TRBV5-1 and J usage is TRBJ2-3; 7 nucleotides match TRBD1. This CDR3 contains 17 residues. Germline V gene lookup returns CDR1 SGHRS and CDR2 YFSETQ. The ends lost 3 bases at V and 5 bases at J; junction bases unmatched: 15. The CDR3 nucleotides read TGCGCCAGCAGCTGGAAGTTAGGGGGCTTTGATGGAGATACGCAGTATTTT. Translated, it gives CASSWKLGGFDGDTQYF. The variable domain in full, with the rest retrieved from reference TRBV5-1 and TRBJ2-3, is KAGVTQTPRYLIKTRGQQVTLSCSPISGHRSVSWYQQTPGQGLQFLFEYFSETQRNKGNFPGRFSGRQFSNSRSEMNVSTLELGDSALYLCASSWKLGGFDGDTQYFGPGTRLTVL.

This clonotype was observed a few times. The chain joins TRBV28 to TRBJ2-2; 9 nucleotides match TRBD1. Germline CDR1 and CDR2: MDHEN and SYDVKM. The CDR3 loop spans 16 amino acids. V shed 7 bases and J 1 base; nucleotides not matched to a gene: 7. This CDR3 reads CASTEYRGQNTGELFF. CDR3 nucleotide sequence: TGTGCCAGCACCGAGTACAGGGGGCAGAACACCGGGGAGCTGTTTTTT.

The genes are TRBV15 and TRBJ1-6; D is ambiguous. V lost 1 base and J lost 9, with 13 bases in between. Germline loops: CDR1 LNHNV, CDR2 YYDKDF (reference sequence). There are 15 residues in the CDR3. CDR3 nucleotide sequence: TGTGCCACCAGCAGAGGGGGAGGGTCAGGTTCACCCCTCCACTTT. It translates to CATSRGGGSGSPLHF.

This clonotype was counted between two and nine times. J is TRBJ2-5 and V is TRBV12-3 or TRBV12-4; TRBD2 matches at 13 bases. The V and J ends lost 6 bases and 4 bases, in that order; junction bases with no gene match: 8. The length of the CDR3 is 16 residues. The chain's CDR3 is CASSLHRTSGGETQYF. DNA for the CDR3: TGTGCCAGCAGCCTACACCGGACTAGCGGGGGAGAGACCCAGTACTTC.

This rearrangement joins TRBV20-1 to TRBJ2-2, with TRBD1 as a possible D gene (6 bases). The V end lost 2 bases, the J end lost 5 bases, and 12 bases lay between the germline ends. The CDR3 is made up of 14 amino acids. Germline V gene sequence: CDR1 DFQATT, CDR2 SNEGSKA (reference sequence). In DNA, the CDR3 is TGCAGTGCTAGACCTCTCCAGGGGACCGGGGAGCTGTTTTTT. This sequence encodes CSARPLQGTGELFF.

This clonotype was detected only a few times. This chain links TRBV7-2 with TRBJ1-3; no reliable D call. CDR1 and CDR2 from the germline V gene are SGHTA and FQGNSA. V lost 1 base to trimming and J lost 4 bases, with 8 bases between them. CDR3 size: 14 residues. The CDR3 region has the DNA TGTGCCAGCAGCTTAGTGGGGAGAGGAAACACCATATATTTT. This gives the protein CASSLVGRGNTIYF.

This clonotype has more than one count but fewer than ten. This chain links TRBV29-1 with TRBJ1-5; D is perhaps TRBD1 (6 bases). Germline values: CDR1 SQVTM, CDR2 ANQGSEA. This CDR3 has 15 residues. V was clipped by 6 bases and J by 5 bases, with 20 bases between them. CDR3 in amino acids: CSVVEGGGADQPQHF. Here the CDR3 DNA reads TGCAGCGTAGTAGAAGGGGGTGGGGCAGATCAGCCCCAGCATTTT.

The rearrangement links TRBV29-1 to TRBJ2-7, with no clear D. With 5 bases removed from V and 3 bases from J, the gap between germline ends came to 8 bases. The CDR3 length is 11 residues. The germline V gene has CDR1 SQVTM and CDR2 ANQGSEA. The CDR3 nucleotides are TGCAGCGTTCGTTGGAGCTACGAGCAGTACTTC. Protein sequence: CSVRWSYEQYF.

Concerning this clonotype: Sequence at one end of the junction differs from germline and may be a read error. The chain couples TRBV7-7 to TRBJ2-1; 7 nucleotides agree with TRBD1. This CDR3 is built from 15 residues. Germline lookup yields CDR1 SSHAT and CDR2 FNYEAQ (reference sequence). The CDR3 sequence: CASSLETGLYNEQFF. CDR3 in DNA: TGTGCTAGCAGCTTAGAGACAGGGCTATACAATGAGCAGTTCTTC.

This clonotype occurred a few times. The rearrangement links TRBV6-6 to TRBJ1-5; the D is unclear. Germline-derived CDR1 and CDR2 are MNHNY and SVGAGI (reference sequence). CDR3 length: 13 residues. The ends were cut back, 5 bases at V and 7 bases at J, with 12 bases in the middle. The CDR3 loop reads CASSPLGLQPQHF. The CDR3, as DNA: TGTGCCAGCAGTCCCCTAGGTCTCCAGCCCCAGCATTTT.

This chain uses TRBV4-3 with TRBJ2-1, with D perhaps being TRBD1 or TRBD2 (5 bases each). Germline CDR1 reads LGHNA; CDR2 reads YSLEER. V gave up 5 bases and J gave up 4 bases, with 15 bases separating them. This CDR3 has 15 amino acids. The DNA for the CDR3 is TGCGCCAGCAGCGCCGGGACGGCCCGATACAATGAGCAGTTCTTC. This sequence encodes CASSAGTARYNEQFF.

V is TRBV7-2 and J is TRBJ2-3; 9 nucleotides align to TRBD1. The V and J ends lost 4 bases and 11 bases, in that order; junction bases with no gene match: 4. Germline CDR1 reads SGHTA; CDR2 reads FQGNSA. The CDR3 is 12 residues long. In DNA form, the CDR3 reads TGTGCCAGCAGCTCCTCGGGACAGGGGCAGTATTTT. It codes for CASSSSGQGQYF.